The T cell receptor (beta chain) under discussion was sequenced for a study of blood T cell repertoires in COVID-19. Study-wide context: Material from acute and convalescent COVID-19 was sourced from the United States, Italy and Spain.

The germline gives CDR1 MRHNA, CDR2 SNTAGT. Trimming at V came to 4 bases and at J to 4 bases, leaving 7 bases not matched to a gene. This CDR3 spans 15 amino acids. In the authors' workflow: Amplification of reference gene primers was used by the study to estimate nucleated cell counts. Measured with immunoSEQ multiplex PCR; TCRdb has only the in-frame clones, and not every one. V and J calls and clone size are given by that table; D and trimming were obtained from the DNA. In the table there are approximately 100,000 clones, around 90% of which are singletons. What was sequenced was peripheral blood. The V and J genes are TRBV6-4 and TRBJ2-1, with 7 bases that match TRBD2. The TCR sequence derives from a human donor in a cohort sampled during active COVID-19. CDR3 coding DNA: TGTGCCAGCAGTGCTGAGCGGGGTATTTACAATGAGCAGTTCTTC. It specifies CASSAERGIYNEQFF.